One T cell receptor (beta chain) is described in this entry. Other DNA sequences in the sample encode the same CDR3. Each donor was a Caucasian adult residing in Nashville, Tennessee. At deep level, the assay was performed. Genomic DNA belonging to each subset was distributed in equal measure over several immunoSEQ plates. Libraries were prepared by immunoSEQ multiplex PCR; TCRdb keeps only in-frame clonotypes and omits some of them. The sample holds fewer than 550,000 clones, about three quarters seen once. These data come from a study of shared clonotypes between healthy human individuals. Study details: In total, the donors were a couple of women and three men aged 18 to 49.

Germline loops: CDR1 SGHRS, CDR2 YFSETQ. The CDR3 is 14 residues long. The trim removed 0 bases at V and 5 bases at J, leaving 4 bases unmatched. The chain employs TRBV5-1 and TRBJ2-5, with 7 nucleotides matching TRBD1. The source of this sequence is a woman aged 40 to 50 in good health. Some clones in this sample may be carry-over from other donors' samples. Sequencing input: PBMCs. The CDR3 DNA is TGCGCCAGCAGCTTGGAGGGGGCAGGGGAGACCCAGTACTTC. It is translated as CASSLEGAGETQYF. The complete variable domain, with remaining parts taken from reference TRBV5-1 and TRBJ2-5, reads KAGVTQTPRYLIKTRGQQVTLSCSPISGHRSVSWYQQTPGQGLQFLFEYFSETQRNKGNFPGRFSGRQFSNSRSEMNVSTLELGDSALYLCASSLEGAGETQYFGPGTRLLVL.